These T cell receptor beta chains were read from a single sample in a study of T cells in localized non-small cell lung cancer. Profiling relied on immunoSEQ multiplex PCR, and the TCRdb table lists in-frame clones only, not all of them. The sample lists about 56,000 clones, roughly 89% occurring once. The input for sequencing was peripheral blood, taken before any cancer treatment. The receptors come from a woman between 35 and 75 years old with stage I lung adenocarcinoma. Each CDR3 is given with its conserved first and last residue. A D gene is named only where the DNA matches it firmly. Rows may omit the clone size; those that give it use once, few, many or a size class.

D,length,V,size,J,DNA,CDR3
TRBD1,14,TRBV6-6,-,TRBJ1-6,TGTGCCAGCTCTGCGACAGGGGACAATTCACCCCTCCACTTT,CASSATGDNSPLHF
TRBD1,16,TRBV7-2,-,TRBJ1-2,TGTGCCAGCAGCTTAGACTGGGCAGGGGGCAAGTATGGCTACACCTTC,CASSLDWAGGKYGYTF
-,12,TRBV28,-,TRBJ2-5,TGTGCCAGCAGTTTATACCAAGAGACCCAGTACTTC,CASSLYQETQYF
-,15,TRBV7-3,-,TRBJ2-1,TGTGCCAGCAGTTTAGGGGGGTATGAGCACAATGAGCAGTTCTTC,CASSLGGYEHNEQFF
-,16,TRBV11-2,-,TRBJ2-2,TGTGCCAGCAGCCCTCCACCGGGACATAACACCGGGGAGCTGTTTTTT,CASSPPPGHNTGELFF
-,15,TRBV7-2,-,TRBJ1-2,TGTGCCAGCAGCTTAGCGGGACGAGGAAGGAATGGCTACACCTTC,CASSLAGRGRNGYTF
TRBD1,18,TRBV10-3,-,TRBJ1-2,TGTGCCATCAGTGAGGACGTGAGAGGGGGCCGCCGGGGGTATGGCTACACCTTC,CAISEDVRGGRRGYGYTF
TRBD1,15,TRBV5-6,once,TRBJ2-7,TGTGCCAGCAGCAGGGGACAGGGGAATTTCTACGAGCAGTACTTC,CASSRGQGNFYEQYF
-,15,TRBV5-1,-,TRBJ2-3,TGCGCCAGCAGCTTGGCAGGGCCTAGCACAGATACGCAGTATTTT,CASSLAGPSTDTQYF
TRBD1,16,TRBV27,-,TRBJ2-7,TGTGCCAGCACCCTAAGGATCGGGACAGGACACTACGGGCAGTACTTC,CASTLRIGTGHYGQYF
TRBD1,14,TRBV28,-,TRBJ1-5,TGTGCCAGCAGGGGGACAGGGTCTTATCAGCCCCAGCATTTT,CASRGTGSYQPQHF
-,12,TRBV27,-,TRBJ2-3,TGTGCCAGCAGTTTATCCCCAGATACGCAGTATTTT,CASSLSPDTQYF
-,14,TRBV19,once,TRBJ2-1,TGTGCCAGTAGTGGGGCAGCGAGGGGCAATGAGCAGTTCTTC,CASSGAARGNEQFF
-,12,TRBV7-8,-,TRBJ2-7,TGTGCCAGCAGCTTAGGGGTTCTCGAGCAGTACTTC,CASSLGVLEQYF
TRBD2,19,TRBV5-6,-,TRBJ2-7,TGTGCCAGCAGCCCCTATGGACTAGCGGGGATTATACGGACCTACGAGCAGTACTTC,CASSPYGLAGIIRTYEQYF
-,14,TRBV5-8,-,TRBJ1-5,TGTGCCAGCAGCGGGGGGCTGAGGGATCAGCCCCAGCATTTT,CASSGGLRDQPQHF
-,14,TRBV2,-,TRBJ1-4,TGTGCCAGCAACCTCTTTCCAGGGGATGAAAAACTGTTTTTT,CASNLFPGDEKLFF
-,13,TRBV9,-,TRBJ1-1,TGTGCCAGCACCCGGGGGGCGAACACTGAAGCTTTCTTT,CASTRGANTEAFF
TRBD1,15,TRBV7-9,-,TRBJ2-3,TGTGCCAGCAGCCCGGGGACAGGGGAATCAGATACGCAGTATTTT,CASSPGTGESDTQYF
TRBD1,12,TRBV29-1,-,TRBJ2-4,TGCAGCGTTTCGACAGGGAAAAACATTCAGTACTTC,CSVSTGKNIQYF
TRBD2,16,TRBV4-2,-,TRBJ2-5,TGTGCCAGCAGCCAAGCCGGGACTAGCGGCCAAGAGACCCAGTACTTC,CASSQAGTSGQETQYF
-,14,TRBV28,once,TRBJ1-2,TGTGCCACCCCATCTGGGCCGGGAGGCTATGGCTACACCTTC,CATPSGPGGYGYTF
TRBD1,14,TRBV2,-,TRBJ1-6,TGTGCCAGCAGATCACAGGGGGAGGGTTCACCCCTCCACTTT,CASRSQGEGSPLHF
TRBD1,13,TRBV30,-,TRBJ2-7,TGTGCCTGGAGTACCTGGACAGGGTGGGAGCAGTACTTC,CAWSTWTGWEQYF
TRBD2,15,TRBV2,-,TRBJ2-2,TGTGCCAGCAGCAGACTAGCCGCGAACACCGGGGAGCTGTTTTTT,CASSRLAANTGELFF
TRBD1,15,TRBV11-3,-,TRBJ2-1,TGTGCCAGCAGCTTGGGACAGGGCGGGTACAATGAGCAGTTCTTC,CASSLGQGGYNEQFF
TRBD1,15,TRBV19,few,TRBJ1-4,TGTGCCAGTAGTATGCACAGGGGCGAAGATGAAAAACTGTTTTTT,CASSMHRGEDEKLFF
-,13,TRBV6-5,-,TRBJ1-4,TGTGCCAGCAGTTACTTTGTGAATGAAAAACTGTTTTTT,CASSYFVNEKLFF
TRBD1,10,TRBV19,few,TRBJ1-2,TGTGCCAGTGGACAGGGGGGCTACACCTTC,CASGQGGYTF
-,14,TRBV7-2,-,TRBJ1-2,TGTGCCAGCAGCCACCTAGGGGGGAACTATGGCTACACCTTC,CASSHLGGNYGYTF
-,16,TRBV10-3,-,TRBJ1-2,TGTGCCATCAGCGTGGACCGGAGAACTACTAACTATGGCTACACCTTC,CAISVDRRTTNYGYTF
TRBD1,16,TRBV5-1,once,TRBJ1-2,TGCGCCAGCAGCACTGGACAGGGAGAGGTTAACTATGGCTACACCTTC,CASSTGQGEVNYGYTF
-,15,TRBV6-1,-,TRBJ1-2,TGTGCCAGCACCCTAAACCCGACAGGCCTCTATCGCTACACCTTC,CASTLNPTGLYRYTF
-,14,TRBV5-1,few,TRBJ1-6,TGCGCCAGCAGCTTGGGGAGGGGCGACTCACCCCTCCACTTT,CASSLGRGDSPLHF
-,15,TRBV9,-,TRBJ2-3,TGTGCCAGCAGCCCCCGTTTGGGAAGCACAGATACGCAGTATTTT,CASSPRLGSTDTQYF
-,14,TRBV9,-,TRBJ2-5,TGTGCCAGCAGCCGTTGGGGTCGGGGAGAGACCCAGTACTTC,CASSRWGRGETQYF
-,15,TRBV4-1,-,TRBJ1-6,TGCGCCAGCAGCCAAACCGACCTCGGGAGTTCACCCCTCCACTTT,CASSQTDLGSSPLHF
TRBD1,15,TRBV2,-,TRBJ2-7,TGTGCCAGCAGCCGAGAGGGACAGGGTTCGTACGAGCAGTACTTC,CASSREGQGSYEQYF
-,11,TRBV10-1,-,TRBJ2-3,TGCGCCAGCAGTGAGTGGGATACGCAGTATTTT,CASSEWDTQYF
-,14,TRBV10-3,-,TRBJ2-5,TGTGCCATCAGCCCAGGGGGGGCGCAAGAGACCCAGTACTTC,CAISPGGAQETQYF
TRBD2,15,TRBV7-2,-,TRBJ2-7,TGTGCCAGCAAACTAGCGGGGGGCCCAGCCTACGAGCAGTACTTC,CASKLAGGPAYEQYF
-,13,TRBV29-1,-,TRBJ1-4,TGCAGCGTTGGCGGGGGGGGGACCGAAAAACTGTTTTTT,CSVGGGGTEKLFF
TRBD2,18,TRBV28,-,TRBJ2-1,TGTGCCAGCAGTCCCGGGACTAGCGGGGTTAGCTCCTACAATGAGCAGTTCTTC,CASSPGTSGVSSYNEQFF
TRBD1,13,TRBV6-5,-,TRBJ1-1,TGTGCCAGCTCCGTACAGGGGGCCACTGAAGCTTTCTTT,CASSVQGATEAFF
-,13,TRBV6-8,-,TRBJ1-2,TGTGCCAGCAGGACTATTACGAACTATGGCTACACCTTC,CASRTITNYGYTF
-,12,TRBV28,-,TRBJ2-7,TGTGCCAGCAGTTCGGTACGAGACGAGCAGTACTTC,CASSSVRDEQYF
-,15,TRBV12-5,-,TRBJ2-2,TGTGCTAGTGGTCCAACCCGACCCTTGGGCGGGGAGCTGTTTTTT,CASGPTRPLGGELFF
TRBD1,14,TRBV10-1,-,TRBJ2-7,TGCGCCAGCAGTGAGTCTATAACAGGGGACGAGCAGTACTTC,CASSESITGDEQYF
TRBD1,13,TRBV4-1,-,TRBJ1-1,TGCGCCAGCAGCCTACAGGGGGCGGCGGAAGCTTTCTTT,CASSLQGAAEAFF
-,13,TRBV5-8,-,TRBJ2-7,TGTGCCAGCAGCCTCACGGGGGTCTACGAGCAGTACTTC,CASSLTGVYEQYF
-,14,TRBV28,few,TRBJ1-2,TGTGCCAGCAGTTTAGAAGGCCCCCCCAGGGGCTACACCTTC,CASSLEGPPRGYTF